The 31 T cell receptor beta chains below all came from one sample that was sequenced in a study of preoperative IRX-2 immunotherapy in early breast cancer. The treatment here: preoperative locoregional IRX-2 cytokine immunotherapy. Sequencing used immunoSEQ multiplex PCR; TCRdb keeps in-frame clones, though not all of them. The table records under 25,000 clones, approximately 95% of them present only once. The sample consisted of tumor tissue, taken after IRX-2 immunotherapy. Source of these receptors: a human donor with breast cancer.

The CDR3 here is CASSPQGPTGELFF. DNA for the CDR3: TGTGCCAGCTCACCCCAGGGACCCACCGGGGAGCTGTTTTTT. J is TRBJ2-2 and V is TRBV18, with D possibly being TRBD1 or TRBD2 (5 bases each). CDR3 size: 14 residues. The V end lost 3 bases, the J end lost 4 bases, and 9 bases lay between the germline ends. From germline, CDR1 is KGHSH and CDR2 LQKENI.

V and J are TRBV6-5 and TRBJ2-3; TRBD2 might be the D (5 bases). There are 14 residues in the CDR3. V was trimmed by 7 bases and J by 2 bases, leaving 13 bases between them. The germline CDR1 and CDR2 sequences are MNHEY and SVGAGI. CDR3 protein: CASNGRAHTDTQYF. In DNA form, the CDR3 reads TGTGCCAGCAATGGGCGGGCACACACAGATACGCAGTATTTT.

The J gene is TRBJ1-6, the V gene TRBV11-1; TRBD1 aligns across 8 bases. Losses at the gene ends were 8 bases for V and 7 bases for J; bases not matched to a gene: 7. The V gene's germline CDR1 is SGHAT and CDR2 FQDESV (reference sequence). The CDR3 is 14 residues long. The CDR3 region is CASGVTGDNSPLHF. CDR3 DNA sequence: TGTGCCAGCGGCGTGACAGGGGACAATTCACCCCTCCACTTT.

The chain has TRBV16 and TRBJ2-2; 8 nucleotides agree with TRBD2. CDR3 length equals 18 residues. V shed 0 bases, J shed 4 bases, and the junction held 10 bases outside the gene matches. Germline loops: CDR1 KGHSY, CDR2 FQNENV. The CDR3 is CASSQSTGGPSITGELFF. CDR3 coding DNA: TGTGCCAGCAGCCAATCTACGGGAGGGCCTAGTATCACCGGGGAGCTGTTTTTT. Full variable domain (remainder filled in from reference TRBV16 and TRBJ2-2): GEEVAQTPKHLVRGEGQKAKLYCAPIKGHSYVFWYQQVLKNEFKFLISFQNENVFDETGMPKERFSAKCLPNSPCSLEIQATKLEDSAVYFCASSQSTGGPSITGELFFGEGSRLTVL.

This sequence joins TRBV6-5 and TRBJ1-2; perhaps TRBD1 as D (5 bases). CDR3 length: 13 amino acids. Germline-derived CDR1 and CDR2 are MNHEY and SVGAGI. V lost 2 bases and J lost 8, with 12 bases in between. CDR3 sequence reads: CASSYGGGKGYTF. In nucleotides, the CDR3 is TGTGCCAGCAGTTACGGTGGGGGTAAGGGCTACACCTTC.

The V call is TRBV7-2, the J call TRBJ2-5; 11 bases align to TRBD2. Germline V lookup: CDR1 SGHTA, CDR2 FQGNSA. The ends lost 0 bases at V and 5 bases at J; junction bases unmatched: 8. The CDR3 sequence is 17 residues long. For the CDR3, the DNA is TGTGCCAGCAGCTTAGCGCCTCTAGCGGGAGGAGGGGAGACCCAGTACTTC. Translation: CASSLAPLAGGGETQYF.

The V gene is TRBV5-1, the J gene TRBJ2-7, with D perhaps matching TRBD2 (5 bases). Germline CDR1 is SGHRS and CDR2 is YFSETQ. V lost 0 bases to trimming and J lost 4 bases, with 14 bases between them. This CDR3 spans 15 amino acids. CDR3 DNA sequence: TGCGCCAGCAGCTTGGAAATACGTTGGGAGTACGAGCAGTACTTC. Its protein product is CASSLEIRWEYEQYF.

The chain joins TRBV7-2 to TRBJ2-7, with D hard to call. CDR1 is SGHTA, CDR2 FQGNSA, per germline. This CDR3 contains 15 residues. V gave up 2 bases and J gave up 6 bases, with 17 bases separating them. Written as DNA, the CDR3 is TGTGCCAGCAGCTTAACCCGTCCGCCCATCGGCGAGCAGTACTTC. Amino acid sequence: CASSLTRPPIGEQYF.

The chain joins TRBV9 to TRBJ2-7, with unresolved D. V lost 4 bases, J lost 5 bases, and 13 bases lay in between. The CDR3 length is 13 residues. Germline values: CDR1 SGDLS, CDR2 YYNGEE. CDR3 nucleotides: TGTGCCAGCAGCCCCCTCTGGGGTAACGAGCAGTACTTC. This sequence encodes CASSPLWGNEQYF.

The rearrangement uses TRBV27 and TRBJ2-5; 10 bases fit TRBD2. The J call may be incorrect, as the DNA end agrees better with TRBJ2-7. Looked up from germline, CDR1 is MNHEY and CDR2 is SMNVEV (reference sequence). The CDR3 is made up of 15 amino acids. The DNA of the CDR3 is TGTGCCTGCATGCGACTAGCGGGTTCGGTGTACGAGCAGTACTTC. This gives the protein CACMRLAGSVYEQYF.

This CDR3 is CASSYRGFGYEQYF. In DNA, the CDR3 is TGTGCCAGCAGTTACAGGGGTTTCGGGTACGAGCAGTACTTC. This chain joins TRBV6-5 and TRBJ2-7; the D gene is possibly TRBD1 (5 bases). The length of the CDR3 is 14 residues. In germline, CDR1 is MNHEY, CDR2 SVGAGI. The ends were cut back, 2 bases at V and 4 bases at J, with 12 bases in the middle.

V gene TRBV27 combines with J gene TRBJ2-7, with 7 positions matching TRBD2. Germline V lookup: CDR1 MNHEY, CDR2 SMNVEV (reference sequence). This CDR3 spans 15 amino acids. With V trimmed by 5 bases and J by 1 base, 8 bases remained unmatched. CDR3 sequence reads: CASSNLAEGSYEQYF. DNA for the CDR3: TGTGCCAGCAGTAACCTAGCGGAGGGATCCTACGAGCAGTACTTC.

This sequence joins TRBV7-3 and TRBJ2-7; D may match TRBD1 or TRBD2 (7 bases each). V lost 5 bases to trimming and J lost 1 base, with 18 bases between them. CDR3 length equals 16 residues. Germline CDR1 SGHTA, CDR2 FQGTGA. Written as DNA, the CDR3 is TGTGCCAGCAGCCCCCAGGGGGGGACAGTTTCCTACGAGCAGTACTTC. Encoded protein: CASSPQGGTVSYEQYF.

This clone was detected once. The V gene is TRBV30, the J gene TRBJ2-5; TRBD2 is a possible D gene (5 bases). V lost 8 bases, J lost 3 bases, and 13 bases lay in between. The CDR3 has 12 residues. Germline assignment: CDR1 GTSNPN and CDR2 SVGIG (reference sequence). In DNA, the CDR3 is TGTGCCACGAGCGGAACTGAAGAGACCCAGTACTTC. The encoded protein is CATSGTEETQYF.

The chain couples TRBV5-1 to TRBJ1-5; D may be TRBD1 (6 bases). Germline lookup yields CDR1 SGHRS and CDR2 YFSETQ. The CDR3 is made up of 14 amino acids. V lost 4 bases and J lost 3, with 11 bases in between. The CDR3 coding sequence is TGCGCCAGCAGCCCCGGGGGGCACAATCAGCCCCAGCATTTT. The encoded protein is CASSPGGHNQPQHF.

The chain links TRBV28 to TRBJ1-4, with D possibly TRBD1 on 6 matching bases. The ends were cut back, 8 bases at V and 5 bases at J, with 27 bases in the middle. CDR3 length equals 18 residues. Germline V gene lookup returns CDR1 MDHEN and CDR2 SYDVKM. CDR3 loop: CASGGPPKAGTQNEKLFF. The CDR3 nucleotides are TGTGCCAGCGGAGGGCCCCCAAAGGCCGGGACACAGAATGAAAAACTGTTTTTT.

The CDR3 protein is CASSPRSRDRGLNEQFF. In DNA, the CDR3 is TGTGCCAGCAGTCCACGGTCCCGGGACAGGGGGCTAAATGAGCAGTTCTTC. The chain joins TRBV28 to TRBJ2-1, with 12 bases lining up with TRBD1. J lost 7 bases, V lost 5 bases, and 12 bases had no gene match. CDR3 size: 17 residues. Germline V gene data show CDR1 as MDHEN and CDR2 as SYDVKM.

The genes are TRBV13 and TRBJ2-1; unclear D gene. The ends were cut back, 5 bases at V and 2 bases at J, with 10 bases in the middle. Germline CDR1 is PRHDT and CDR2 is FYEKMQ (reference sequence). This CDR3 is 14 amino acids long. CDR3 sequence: CASSPQTTYNEQFF. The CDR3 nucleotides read TGTGCCAGCAGCCCCCAGACCACCTACAATGAGCAGTTCTTC.

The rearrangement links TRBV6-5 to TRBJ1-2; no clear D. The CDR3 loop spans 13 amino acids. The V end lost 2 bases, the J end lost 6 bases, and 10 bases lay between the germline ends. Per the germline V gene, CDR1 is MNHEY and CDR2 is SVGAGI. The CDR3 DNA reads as TGTGCCAGCAGTTACGGGAAATCGAATGGCTACACCTTC. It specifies CASSYGKSNGYTF.

CDR3 sequence (DNA): TGTGCCAGCAGGCGTCCGGGCGGGTACAATGAGCAGTTCTTC. Amino acid sequence: CASRRPGGYNEQFF. The chain joins TRBV6-6 to TRBJ2-1; tentative D call: TRBD2 (5 bases). Per germline, CDR1 MNHNY and CDR2 SVGAGI (reference sequence). V was shortened by 6 bases and J by 4 bases, with 13 bases between the two germline ends. The CDR3 contains 14 residues.

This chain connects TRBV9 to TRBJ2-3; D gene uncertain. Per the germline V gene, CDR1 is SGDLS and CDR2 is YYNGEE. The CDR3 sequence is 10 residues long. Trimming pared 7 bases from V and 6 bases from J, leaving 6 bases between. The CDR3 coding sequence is TGTGCCAGCGAGTGGGATACGCAGTATTTT. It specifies CASEWDTQYF.

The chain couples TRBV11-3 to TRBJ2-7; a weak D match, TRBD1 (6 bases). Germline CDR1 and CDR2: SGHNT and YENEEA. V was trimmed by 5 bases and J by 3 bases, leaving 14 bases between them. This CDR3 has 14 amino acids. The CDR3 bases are TGTGCCAGCAGCCCGAACACAGGGAGCTACGAGCAGTACTTC. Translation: CASSPNTGSYEQYF.

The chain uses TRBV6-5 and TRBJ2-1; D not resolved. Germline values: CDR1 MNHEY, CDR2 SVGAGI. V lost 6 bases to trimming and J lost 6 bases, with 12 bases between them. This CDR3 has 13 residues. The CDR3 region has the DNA TGTGCCAGCAGCGGACCGCTGCGCAATGAGCAGTTCTTC. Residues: CASSGPLRNEQFF.

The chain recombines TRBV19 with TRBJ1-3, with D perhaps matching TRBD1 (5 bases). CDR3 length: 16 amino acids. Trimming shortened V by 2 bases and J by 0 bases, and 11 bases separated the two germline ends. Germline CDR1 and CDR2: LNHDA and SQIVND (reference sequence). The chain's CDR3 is CASSIRGRVSGNTIYF. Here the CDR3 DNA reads TGTGCCAGTAGTATAAGGGGACGGGTCTCTGGAAACACCATATATTTT.

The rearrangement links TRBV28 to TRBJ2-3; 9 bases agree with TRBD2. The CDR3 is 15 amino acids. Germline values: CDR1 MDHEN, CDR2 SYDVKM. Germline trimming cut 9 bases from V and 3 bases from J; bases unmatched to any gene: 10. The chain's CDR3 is CASTISGRRTDTQYF. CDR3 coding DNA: TGTGCCAGTACCATTAGCGGGAGACGGACAGATACGCAGTATTTT.

The CDR3 reads CASSGGTEAFF. In DNA, the CDR3 is TGTGCCAGCAGTGGAGGGACTGAAGCTTTCTTT. The chain couples TRBV2 to TRBJ1-1; no definite D call. From germline, CDR1 is SNHLY and CDR2 FYNNEI. This CDR3 has 11 amino acids. V gave up 4 bases and J gave up 5 bases, with 5 bases separating them.

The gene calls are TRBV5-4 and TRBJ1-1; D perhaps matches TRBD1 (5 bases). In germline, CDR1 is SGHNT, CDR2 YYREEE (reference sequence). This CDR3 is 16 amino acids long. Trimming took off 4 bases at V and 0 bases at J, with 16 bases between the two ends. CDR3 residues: CASSPVGGGMNTEAFF. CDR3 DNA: TGTGCCAGCAGCCCCGTCGGGGGAGGTATGAACACTGAAGCTTTCTTT.

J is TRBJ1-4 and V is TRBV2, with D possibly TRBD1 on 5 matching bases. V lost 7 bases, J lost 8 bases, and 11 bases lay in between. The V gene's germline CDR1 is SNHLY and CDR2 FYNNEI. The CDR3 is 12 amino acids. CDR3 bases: TGTGCCAGCAAGGGCACAGGCGAAAAACTGTTTTTT. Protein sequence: CASKGTGEKLFF. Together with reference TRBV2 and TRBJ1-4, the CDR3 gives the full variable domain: EPEVTQTPSHQVTQMGQEVILRCVPISNHLYFYWYRQILGQKVEFLVSFYNNEISEKSEIFDDQFSVERPDGSNFTLKIRSTKLEDSAMYFCASKGTGEKLFFGSGTQLSVL.

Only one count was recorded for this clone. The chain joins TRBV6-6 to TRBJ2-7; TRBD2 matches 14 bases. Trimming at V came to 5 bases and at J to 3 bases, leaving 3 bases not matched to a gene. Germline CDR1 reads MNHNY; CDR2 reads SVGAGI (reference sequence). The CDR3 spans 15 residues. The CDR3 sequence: CASSTGTSGGYEQYF. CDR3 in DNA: TGTGCCAGCAGTACCGGGACTAGCGGGGGCTACGAGCAGTACTTC.

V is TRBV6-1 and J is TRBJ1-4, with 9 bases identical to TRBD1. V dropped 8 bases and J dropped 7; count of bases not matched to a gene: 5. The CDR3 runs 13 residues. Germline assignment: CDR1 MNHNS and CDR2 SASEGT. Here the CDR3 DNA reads TGTGCCAGCCTGAGGACAGGGGTTGAAAAACTGTTTTTT. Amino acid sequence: CASLRTGVEKLFF.

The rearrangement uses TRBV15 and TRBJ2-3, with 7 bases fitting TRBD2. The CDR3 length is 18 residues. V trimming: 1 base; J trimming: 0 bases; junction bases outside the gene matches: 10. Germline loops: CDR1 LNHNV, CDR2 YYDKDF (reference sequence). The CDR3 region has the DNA TGTGCCACCAGCAGAGCACTAGCGCCCCCCTCTAGCACAGATACGCAGTATTTT. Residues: CATSRALAPPSSTDTQYF.